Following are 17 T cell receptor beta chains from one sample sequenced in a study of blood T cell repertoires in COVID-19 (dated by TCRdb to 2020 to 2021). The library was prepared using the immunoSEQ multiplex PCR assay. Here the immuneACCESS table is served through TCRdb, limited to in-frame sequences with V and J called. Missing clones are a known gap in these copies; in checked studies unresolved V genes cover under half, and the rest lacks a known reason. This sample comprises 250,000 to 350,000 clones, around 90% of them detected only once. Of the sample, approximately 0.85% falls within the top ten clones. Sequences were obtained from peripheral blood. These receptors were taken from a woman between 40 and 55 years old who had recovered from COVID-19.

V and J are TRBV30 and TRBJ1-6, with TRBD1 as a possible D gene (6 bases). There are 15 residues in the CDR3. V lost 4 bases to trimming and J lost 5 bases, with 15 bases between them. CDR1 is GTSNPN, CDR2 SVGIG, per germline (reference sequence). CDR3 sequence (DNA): TGTGCCTGGAAGGGGGGGCCATCCGATAATTCACCCCTCCACTTT. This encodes CAWKGGPSDNSPLHF.

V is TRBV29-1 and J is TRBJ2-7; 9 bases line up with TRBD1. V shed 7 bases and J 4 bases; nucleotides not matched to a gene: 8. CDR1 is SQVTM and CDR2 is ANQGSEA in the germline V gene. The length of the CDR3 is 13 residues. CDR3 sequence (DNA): TGCAGCGGGGTGGGGGACAGGGCGTACGAGCAGTACTTC. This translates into CSGVGDRAYEQYF.

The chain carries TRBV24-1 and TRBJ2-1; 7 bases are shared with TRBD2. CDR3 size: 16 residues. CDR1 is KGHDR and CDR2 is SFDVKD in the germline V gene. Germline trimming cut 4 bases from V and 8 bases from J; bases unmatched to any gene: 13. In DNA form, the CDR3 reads TGTGCCACCAGTGACCATAGACTAGCCGCACAACATGAGCAGTTCTTC. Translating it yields CATSDHRLAAQHEQFF.

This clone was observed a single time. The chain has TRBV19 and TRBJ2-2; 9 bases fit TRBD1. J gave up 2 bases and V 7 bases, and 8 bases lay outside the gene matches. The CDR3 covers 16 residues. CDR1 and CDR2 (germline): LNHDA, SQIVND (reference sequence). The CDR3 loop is CASTGQGIRNTGELFF. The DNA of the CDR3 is TGTGCCAGTACGGGACAGGGAATCAGAAACACCGGGGAGCTGTTTTTT. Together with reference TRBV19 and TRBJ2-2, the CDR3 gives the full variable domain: DGGITQSPKYLFRKEGQNVTLSCEQNLNHDAMYWYRQDPGQGLRLIYYSQIVNDFQKGDIAEGYSVSREKKESFPLTVTSAQKNPTAFYLCASTGQGIRNTGELFFGEGSRLTVL.

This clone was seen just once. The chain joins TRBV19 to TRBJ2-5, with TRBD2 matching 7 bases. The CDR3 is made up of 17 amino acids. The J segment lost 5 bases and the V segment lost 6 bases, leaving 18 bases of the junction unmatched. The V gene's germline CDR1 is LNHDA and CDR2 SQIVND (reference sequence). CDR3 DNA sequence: TGTGCCAGTAGGAAAACGGGACTATGGCAAAAGGGGGAGACCCAGTACTTC. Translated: CASRKTGLWQKGETQYF.

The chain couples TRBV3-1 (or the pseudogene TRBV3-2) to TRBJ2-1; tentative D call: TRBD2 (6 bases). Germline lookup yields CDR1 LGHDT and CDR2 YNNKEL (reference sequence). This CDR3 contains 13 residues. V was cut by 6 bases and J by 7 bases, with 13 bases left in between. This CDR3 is CASSSGTLNEQFF. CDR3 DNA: TGTGCCAGCAGTTCCGGGACTTTGAATGAGCAGTTCTTC.

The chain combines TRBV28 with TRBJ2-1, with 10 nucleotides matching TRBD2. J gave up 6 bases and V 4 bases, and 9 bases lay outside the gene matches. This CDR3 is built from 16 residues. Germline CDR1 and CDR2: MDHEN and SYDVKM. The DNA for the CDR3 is TGTGCCAGCAGTTCCCCAGCTAGCGGGAGAACCAATGAGCAGTTCTTC. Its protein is CASSSPASGRTNEQFF. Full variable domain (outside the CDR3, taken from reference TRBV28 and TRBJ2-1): DVKVTQSSRYLVKRTGEKVFLECVQDMDHENMFWYRQDPGLGLRLIYFSYDVKMKEKGDIPEGYSVSREKKERFSLILESASTNQTSMYLCASSSPASGRTNEQFFGPGTRLTVL.

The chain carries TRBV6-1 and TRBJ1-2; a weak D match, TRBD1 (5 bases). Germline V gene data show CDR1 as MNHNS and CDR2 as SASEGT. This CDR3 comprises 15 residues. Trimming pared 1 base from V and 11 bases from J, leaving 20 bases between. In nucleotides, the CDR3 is TGTGCCAGCAGTGAAGACCTGGGGCGGGGCTATGTATACACCTTC. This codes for CASSEDLGRGYVYTF.

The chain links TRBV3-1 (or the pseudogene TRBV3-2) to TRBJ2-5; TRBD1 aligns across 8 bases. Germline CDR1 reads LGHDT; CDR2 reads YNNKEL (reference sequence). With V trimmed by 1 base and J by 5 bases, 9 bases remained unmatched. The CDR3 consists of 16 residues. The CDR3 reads CASSQVGQGAGETQYF. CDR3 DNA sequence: TGTGCCAGCAGCCAAGTAGGGCAGGGGGCTGGGGAGACCCAGTACTTC.

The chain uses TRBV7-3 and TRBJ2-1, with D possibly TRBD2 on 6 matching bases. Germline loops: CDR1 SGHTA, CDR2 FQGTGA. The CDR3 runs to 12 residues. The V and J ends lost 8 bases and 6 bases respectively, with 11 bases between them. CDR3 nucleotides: TGTGCCAGCGGGACTCAGCCCAATGAGCAGTTCTTC. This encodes CASGTQPNEQFF.

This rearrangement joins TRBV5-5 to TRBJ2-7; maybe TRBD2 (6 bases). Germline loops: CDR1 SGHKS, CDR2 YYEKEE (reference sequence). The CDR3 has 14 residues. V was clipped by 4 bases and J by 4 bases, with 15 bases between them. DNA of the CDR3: TGTGCCAGCAGCCCCGGGATAGCGGCGTACGAGCAGTACTTC. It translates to CASSPGIAAYEQYF. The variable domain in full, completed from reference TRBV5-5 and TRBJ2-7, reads DAGVTQSPTHLIKTRGQQVTLRCSPISGHKSVSWYQQVLGQGPQFIFQYYEKEERGRGNFPDRFSARQFPNYSSELNVNALLLGDSALYLCASSPGIAAYEQYFGPGTRLTVT.

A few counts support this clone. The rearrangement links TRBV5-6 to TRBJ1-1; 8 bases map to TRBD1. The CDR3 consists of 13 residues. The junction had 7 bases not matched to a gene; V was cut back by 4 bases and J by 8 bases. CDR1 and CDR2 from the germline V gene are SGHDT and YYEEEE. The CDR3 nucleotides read TGTGCCAGCAGCCCGGGGACAGGTAGGGAAGCTTTCTTT. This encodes CASSPGTGREAFF.

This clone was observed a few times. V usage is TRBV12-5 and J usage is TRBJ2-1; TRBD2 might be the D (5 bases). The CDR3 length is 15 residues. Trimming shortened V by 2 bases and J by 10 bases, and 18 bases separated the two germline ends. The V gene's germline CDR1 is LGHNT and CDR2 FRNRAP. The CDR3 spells CASGLKVGLATEQFF. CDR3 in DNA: TGTGCTAGTGGTTTGAAGGTGGGTCTAGCCACCGAGCAGTTCTTC.

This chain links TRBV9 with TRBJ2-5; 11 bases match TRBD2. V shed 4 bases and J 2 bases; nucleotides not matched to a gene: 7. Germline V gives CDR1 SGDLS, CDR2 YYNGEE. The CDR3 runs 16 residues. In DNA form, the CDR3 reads TGTGCCAGCAGCACCCGACTAGCGGGGAAACAAGAGACCCAGTACTTC. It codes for CASSTRLAGKQETQYF.

The CDR3 DNA reads TGCAGTGCTAGTGACGGGAGGCACCCAGATACGCAGTATTTT. Its protein is CSASDGRHPDTQYF. V usage is TRBV20-1 and J usage is TRBJ2-3; 7 nucleotides align to TRBD2. V shed 3 bases, J shed 4 bases, and the junction held 7 bases outside the gene matches. Germline CDR1 DFQATT, CDR2 SNEGSKA (reference sequence). The CDR3 length is 14 residues.

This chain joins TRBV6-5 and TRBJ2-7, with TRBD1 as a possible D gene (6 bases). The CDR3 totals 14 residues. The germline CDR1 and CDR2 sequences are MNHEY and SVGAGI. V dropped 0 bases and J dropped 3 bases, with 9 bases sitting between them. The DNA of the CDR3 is TGTGCCAGCAGTTACTCGCAGGGGAGCTACGAGCAGTACTTC. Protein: CASSYSQGSYEQYF.

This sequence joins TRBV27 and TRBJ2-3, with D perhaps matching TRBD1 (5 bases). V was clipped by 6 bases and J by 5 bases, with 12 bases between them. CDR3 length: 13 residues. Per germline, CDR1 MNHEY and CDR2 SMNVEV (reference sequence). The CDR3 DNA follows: TGTGCCAGCAGGGCTCATCAGGGAGATACGCAGTATTTT. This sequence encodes CASRAHQGDTQYF.